The 21 T cell receptor beta chains listed next were all sequenced from one sample in a study of cytomegalovirus exposure and HLA in healthy donors. 60 Vbeta and 13 Jbeta primers were used in PCR. The protocol was immunoSEQ multiplex PCR, while the TCRdb copy is restricted to in-frame clones and leaves out a portion. The table has about 110,000 clones, roughly 87% seen once. Source material: PBMCs. The source of these receptors is a man aged 25-45 years in good health and CMV-seropositive.

The rearrangement links TRBV6-1 to TRBJ2-7; TRBD1 might be the D (6 bases). Per the germline V gene, CDR1 is MNHNS and CDR2 is SASEGT. The CDR3 length is 14 residues. The germline V and J ends were trimmed by 5 bases and 2 bases, with 13 bases remaining between them. CDR3 region: CASSKDSAPYEQYF. The CDR3 DNA is TGTGCCAGCAGTAAGGACAGCGCGCCCTACGAGCAGTACTTC.

The chain is built from TRBV7-9 and TRBJ1-1, with no clear D. Trimming removed 3 bases at V and 4 bases at J, with 18 bases between. Germline lookup yields CDR1 SEHNR and CDR2 FQNEAQ (reference sequence). The CDR3 loop spans 16 amino acids. The CDR3 bases are TGTGCCAGCAGCTTTGAACCCCGGAGGGTGGGCACTGAAGCTTTCTTT. Translation: CASSFEPRRVGTEAFF.

The genes are TRBV5-1 and TRBJ1-1, with D maybe TRBD1 (6 bases). Trimming took 4 bases from V and 1 from J, leaving 14 bases between them. The CDR3 has 15 residues. CDR1 and CDR2 (germline): SGHRS, YFSETQ. The CDR3 nucleotides read TGCGCCAGCAGCCCAACCAGGGGACAGAACACTGAAGCTTTCTTT. It translates to CASSPTRGQNTEAFF.

On this clone itself: The germline gene is not matched at one end of the junction; a read error may be the cause. The chain is built from TRBV7-9 and TRBJ1-2; the D gene is possibly TRBD1 (6 bases). The CDR3 covers 17 residues. Germline loops: CDR1 SEHNR, CDR2 FQNEAQ (reference sequence). The chain's CDR3 is CSSSPTSTGRTSYGYTF. The CDR3 DNA reads TGTTCCAGCAGCCCTACTTCGACAGGACGAACCTCCTATGGCTACACCTTC.

The chain joins TRBV5-1 to TRBJ2-1; 14 nucleotides line up with TRBD2. The CDR3 spans 16 residues. Germline-derived CDR1 and CDR2 are SGHRS and YFSETQ. Trimming removed 4 bases from V and 5 bases from J; junction bases left unmatched: 5. The CDR3 loop is CASSGGTSGGDNEQFF. CDR3 DNA: TGCGCCAGCAGCGGGGGGACTAGCGGGGGAGACAATGAGCAGTTCTTC. Combining the CDR3 with reference TRBV5-1 and TRBJ2-1 gives the whole variable domain KAGVTQTPRYLIKTRGQQVTLSCSPISGHRSVSWYQQTPGQGLQFLFEYFSETQRNKGNFPGRFSGRQFSNSRSEMNVSTLELGDSALYLCASSGGTSGGDNEQFFGPGTRLTVL.

This chain uses TRBV7-6 with TRBJ1-4; no definite D call. V gave up 2 bases and J gave up 8 bases, with 12 bases separating them. The V gene's germline CDR1 is SGHVS and CDR2 FNYEAQ. The CDR3 totals 14 residues. The CDR3 DNA is TGTGCCAGCAGCTTAAGTCCATCCGAGGAAAAACTGTTTTTT. It yields the protein CASSLSPSEEKLFF.

CDR3 bases: TGTGCCACCAGCAGAGATGGGACTAGCCTCTTCACCTACGAGCAGTACTTC. This gives the protein CATSRDGTSLFTYEQYF. The rearrangement links TRBV15 to TRBJ2-7; 9 bases line up with TRBD2. The V gene's germline CDR1 is LNHNV and CDR2 YYDKDF (reference sequence). This CDR3 is built from 17 residues. V shed 0 bases, J shed 2 bases, and the junction held 8 bases outside the gene matches.

This sequence joins TRBV10-3 and TRBJ1-1, with D perhaps TRBD1 (5 bases). The germline V gene has CDR1 ENHRY and CDR2 SYGVKD. CDR3 length: 14 residues. V was shortened by 7 bases and J by 4 bases, with 16 bases between the two germline ends. The CDR3 spells CAINKAGQGTEAFF. Here the CDR3 DNA reads TGTGCCATCAATAAGGCGGGGCAGGGCACTGAAGCTTTCTTT.

The chain is built from TRBV19 and TRBJ2-3; the match to TRBD2 covers 7 bases. CDR3 size: 13 residues. The ends lost 6 bases at V and 7 bases at J; junction bases unmatched: 7. In germline, CDR1 is LNHDA, CDR2 SQIVND (reference sequence). The CDR3 spells CASRPTSSYTQYF. In nucleotides, the CDR3 is TGTGCCAGTAGACCGACTAGCTCCTATACGCAGTATTTT.

The J gene is TRBJ1-1, the V gene TRBV10-3; D is ambiguous. Germline CDR1 is ENHRY and CDR2 is SYGVKD. The CDR3 contains 14 residues. The ends were cut back, 3 bases at V and 0 bases at J, with 8 bases in the middle. The CDR3 loop reads CAISDQTMNTEAFF. The CDR3, as DNA: TGTGCCATCAGTGATCAGACTATGAACACTGAAGCTTTCTTT.

The chain combines TRBV18 with TRBJ1-1; TRBD1 matches at 8 bases. Germline lookup yields CDR1 KGHSH and CDR2 LQKENI. V lost 3 bases to trimming and J lost 7 bases; unmatched junction nucleotides: 7. The CDR3 spans 14 residues. The CDR3 DNA reads TGTGCCAGCTCACCTGGACAGGGCTTGGATGAAGCTTTCTTT. It yields the protein CASSPGQGLDEAFF.

This chain uses TRBV7-8 with TRBJ1-1; D possibly corresponds to TRBD1 (6 bases). Trimming shortened V by 5 bases and J by 5 bases, and 18 bases separated the two germline ends. Germline loops: CDR1 SGHVS, CDR2 FQNEAQ. This CDR3 contains 15 residues. The CDR3 coding sequence is TGTGCCAGCAGCGTCCGGGGGGCGAGGCGGACTGAAGCTTTCTTT. The encoded protein is CASSVRGARRTEAFF. The variable domain in full, with the rest retrieved from reference TRBV7-8 and TRBJ1-1, is GAGVSQSPRYKVAKRGQDVALRCDPISGHVSLFWYQQALGQGPEFLTYFQNEAQLDKSGLPSDRFFAERPEGSVSTLKIQRTQQEDSAVYLCASSVRGARRTEAFFGQGTRLTVV.

This chain joins TRBV7-8 and TRBJ2-7; D may be TRBD2 (7 bases). V gave up 2 bases and J gave up 2 bases, with 16 bases separating them. The CDR3 is made up of 16 amino acids. Germline V gene lookup returns CDR1 SGHVS and CDR2 FQNEAQ. For the CDR3, the DNA is TGTGCCAGCAGCTTAAACGGGGGGCCGCCAACCTACGAGCAGTACTTC. Encoded protein: CASSLNGGPPTYEQYF. Supplemented by reference TRBV7-8 and TRBJ2-7, the full variable domain reads GAGVSQSPRYKVAKRGQDVALRCDPISGHVSLFWYQQALGQGPEFLTYFQNEAQLDKSGLPSDRFFAERPEGSVSTLKIQRTQQEDSAVYLCASSLNGGPPTYEQYFGPGTRLTVT.

The chain couples TRBV5-1 to TRBJ1-2; weak D call: TRBD1 (6 bases). The CDR3 runs 18 residues. Deletions cut 4 bases from V and 1 base from J, with 23 bases between. Germline assignment: CDR1 SGHRS and CDR2 YFSETQ. The CDR3 is CASSQIRGGNSINYGYTF. The CDR3 coding sequence is TGCGCCAGCAGCCAAATCAGAGGGGGAAATTCAATTAACTATGGCTACACCTTC.

This clone was seen only once. The junction shows a germline mismatch at one end, possibly a read error. V is TRBV7-9 and J is TRBJ1-2; TRBD1 aligns across 7 bases. This CDR3 region has 14 residues. Per the germline V gene, CDR1 is SEHNR and CDR2 is FQNEAQ (reference sequence). The CDR3 loop reads CSSSFDRVADGYTF. The CDR3 nucleotides are TGTTCCAGCAGCTTTGACAGGGTGGCAGATGGCTACACCTTC.

This clone appeared a few times. This sequence joins TRBV7-9 and TRBJ1-2; 9 nucleotides align to TRBD1. Germline-derived CDR1 and CDR2 are SEHNR and FQNEAQ (reference sequence). CDR3 length: 13 residues. V gave up 3 bases and J gave up 7 bases; unmatched junction bases: 3. CDR3 amino acids: CASSLGTGIGYTF. Here the CDR3 DNA reads TGTGCCAGCAGCTTGGGGACAGGGATTGGCTACACCTTC. The full variable domain, its missing parts supplied by reference TRBV7-9 and TRBJ1-2, is DTGVSQNPRHKITKRGQNVTFRCDPISEHNRLYWYRQTLGQGPEFLTYFQNEAQLEKSRLLSDRFSAERPKGSFSTLEIQRTEQGDSAMYLCASSLGTGIGYTFGSGTRLTVV.

V and J are TRBV11-2 and TRBJ1-6; perhaps TRBD1 as D (5 bases). Trimming stripped 3 bases from V and 7 bases from J, with 10 bases between. Germline CDR1 is SGHAT and CDR2 is FQNNGV. CDR3 length: 14 amino acids. This chain's CDR3 is CASSLKGVNSPLHF. The CDR3 DNA follows: TGTGCCAGCAGCTTGAAAGGGGTCAATTCACCCCTCCACTTT.

CDR3 nucleotides: TGTGCCAGCAGCTTAGATTACAGGGCTGGAGCTTTCTTT. The encoded protein is CASSLDYRAGAFF. The gene calls are TRBV7-9 and TRBJ1-1; tentatively, D is TRBD1 (6 bases). Trimming took off 1 base at V and 10 bases at J, with 13 bases between the two ends. CDR1 is SEHNR, CDR2 FQNEAQ, per germline (reference sequence). This CDR3 spans 13 amino acids.

The rearrangement links TRBV9 to TRBJ2-1, with 9 nucleotides matching TRBD2. V lost 0 bases, J lost 10 bases, and 8 bases stayed unmatched. The CDR3 covers 15 residues. Germline CDR1 and CDR2: SGDLS and YYNGEE. This CDR3 is CASSVGGGGAWEQFF. The DNA of the CDR3 is TGTGCCAGCAGCGTAGGTGGCGGGGGGGCGTGGGAGCAGTTCTTC.

The chain joins TRBV11-3 to TRBJ2-6, with D unresolved. The germline V and J ends were trimmed by 2 bases and 3 bases, with 5 bases remaining between them. This CDR3 spans 14 amino acids. From germline, CDR1 is SGHNT and CDR2 YENEEA. As DNA, the CDR3 is TGTGCCAGCAGCTTACGGTTTGGGGCCAACGTCCTGACTTTC. Protein product: CASSLRFGANVLTF.

The V call is TRBV6-4, the J call TRBJ2-1; 9 bases are shared with TRBD2. The ends lost 0 bases at V and 7 bases at J; junction bases unmatched: 10. CDR1 is MRHNA, CDR2 SNTAGT, per germline. The CDR3 has 17 residues. DNA of the CDR3: TGTGCCAGCAGTGACTCGAGTATGGCGGGGGGGGGTAATGAGCAGTTCTTC. Translating gives CASSDSSMAGGGNEQFF.